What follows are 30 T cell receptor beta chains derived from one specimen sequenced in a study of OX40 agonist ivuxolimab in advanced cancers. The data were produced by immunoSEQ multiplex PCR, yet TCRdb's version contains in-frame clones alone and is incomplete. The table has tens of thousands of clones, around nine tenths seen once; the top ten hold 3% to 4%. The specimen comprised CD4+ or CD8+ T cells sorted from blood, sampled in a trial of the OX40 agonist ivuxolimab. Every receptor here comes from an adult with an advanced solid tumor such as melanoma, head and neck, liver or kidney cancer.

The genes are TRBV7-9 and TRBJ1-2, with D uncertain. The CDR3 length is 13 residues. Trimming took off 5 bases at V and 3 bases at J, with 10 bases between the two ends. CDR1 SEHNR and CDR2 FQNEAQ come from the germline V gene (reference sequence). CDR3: CASSLTEDYGYTF. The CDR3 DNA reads TGTGCCAGCAGCCTTACAGAAGACTATGGCTACACCTTC. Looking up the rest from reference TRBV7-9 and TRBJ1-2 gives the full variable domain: DTGVSQNPRHKITKRGQNVTFRCDPISEHNRLYWYRQTLGQGPEFLTYFQNEAQLEKSRLLSDRFSAERPKGSFSTLEIQRTEQGDSAMYLCASSLTEDYGYTFGSGTRLTVV.

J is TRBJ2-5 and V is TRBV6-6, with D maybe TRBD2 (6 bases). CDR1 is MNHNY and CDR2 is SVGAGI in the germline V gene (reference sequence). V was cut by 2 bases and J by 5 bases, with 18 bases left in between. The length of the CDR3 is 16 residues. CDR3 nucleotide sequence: TGTGCCAGCAGTTACGGACCGCTAGCAGGAGGGGAGACCCAGTACTTC. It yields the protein CASSYGPLAGGETQYF.

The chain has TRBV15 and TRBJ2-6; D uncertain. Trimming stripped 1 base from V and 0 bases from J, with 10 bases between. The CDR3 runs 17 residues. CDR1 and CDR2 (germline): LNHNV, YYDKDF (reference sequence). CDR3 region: CATSRGGSSSGANVLTF. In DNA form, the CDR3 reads TGTGCCACCAGCAGAGGTGGCAGCAGCTCTGGGGCCAACGTCCTGACTTTC. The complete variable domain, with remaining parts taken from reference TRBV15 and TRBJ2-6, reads DAMVIQNPRYQVTQFGKPVTLSCSQTLNHNVMYWYQQKSSQAPKLLFHYYDKDFNNEADTPDNFQSRRPNTSFCFLDIRSPGLGDTAMYLCATSRGGSSSGANVLTFGAGSRLTVL.

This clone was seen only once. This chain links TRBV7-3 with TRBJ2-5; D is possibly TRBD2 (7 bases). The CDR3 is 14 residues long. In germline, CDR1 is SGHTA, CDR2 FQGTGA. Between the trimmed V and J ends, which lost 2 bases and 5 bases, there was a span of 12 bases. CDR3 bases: TGTGCCAGCAGCTTAGGCGGGGGCAGGGAGACCCAGTACTTC. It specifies CASSLGGGRETQYF.

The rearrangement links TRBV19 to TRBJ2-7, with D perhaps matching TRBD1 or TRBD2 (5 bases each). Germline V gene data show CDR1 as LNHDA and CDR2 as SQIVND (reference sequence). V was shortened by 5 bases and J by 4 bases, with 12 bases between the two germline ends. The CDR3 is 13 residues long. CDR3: CASSQGGGYEQYF. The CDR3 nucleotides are TGTGCCAGTAGTCAGGGTGGCGGGTACGAGCAGTACTTC.

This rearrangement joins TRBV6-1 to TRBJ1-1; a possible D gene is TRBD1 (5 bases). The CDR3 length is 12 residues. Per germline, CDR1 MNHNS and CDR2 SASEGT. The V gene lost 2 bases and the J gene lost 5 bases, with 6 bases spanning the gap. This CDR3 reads CASSEKGTEAFF. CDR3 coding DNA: TGTGCCAGCAGTGAAAAGGGGACTGAAGCTTTCTTT.

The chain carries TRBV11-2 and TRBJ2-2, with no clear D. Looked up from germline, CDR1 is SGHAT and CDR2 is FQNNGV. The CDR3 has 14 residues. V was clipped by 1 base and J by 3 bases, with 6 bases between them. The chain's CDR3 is CASSLGVYTGELFF. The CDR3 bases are TGTGCCAGCAGCTTAGGGGTGTACACCGGGGAGCTGTTTTTT.

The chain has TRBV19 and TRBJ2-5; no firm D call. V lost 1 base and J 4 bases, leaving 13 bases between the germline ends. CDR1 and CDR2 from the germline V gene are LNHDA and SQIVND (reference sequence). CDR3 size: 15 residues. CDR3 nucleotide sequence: TGTGCCAGTAGTATAGGCGCCGTTACGGTAGAGACCCAGTACTTC. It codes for CASSIGAVTVETQYF.

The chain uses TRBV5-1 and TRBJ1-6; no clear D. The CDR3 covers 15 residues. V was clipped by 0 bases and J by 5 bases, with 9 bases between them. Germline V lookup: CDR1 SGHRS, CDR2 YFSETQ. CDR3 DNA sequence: TGCGCCAGCAGCTTGGAGAGGGCGCATAATTCACCCCTCCACTTT. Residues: CASSLERAHNSPLHF.

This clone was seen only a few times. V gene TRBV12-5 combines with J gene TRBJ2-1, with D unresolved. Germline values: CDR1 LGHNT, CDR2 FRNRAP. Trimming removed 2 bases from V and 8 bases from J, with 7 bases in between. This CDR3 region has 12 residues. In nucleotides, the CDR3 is TGTGCTAGTGGTTTGTCCCGGGATGAGCAGTTCTTC. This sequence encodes CASGLSRDEQFF.

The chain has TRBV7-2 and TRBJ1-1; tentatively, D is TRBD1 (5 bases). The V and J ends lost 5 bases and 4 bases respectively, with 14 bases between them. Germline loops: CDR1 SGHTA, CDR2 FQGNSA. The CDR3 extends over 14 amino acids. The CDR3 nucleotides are TGTGCCAGCAGCGCGCCCAGGGAGGCCACTGAAGCTTTCTTT. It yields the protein CASSAPREATEAFF.

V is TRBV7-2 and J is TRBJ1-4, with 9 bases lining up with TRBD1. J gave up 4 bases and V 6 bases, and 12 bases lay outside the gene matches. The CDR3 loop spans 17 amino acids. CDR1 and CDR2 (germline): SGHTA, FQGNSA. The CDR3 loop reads CASRAGTGNVGNEKLFF. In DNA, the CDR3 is TGTGCCAGCAGGGCCGGGACAGGGAACGTCGGTAATGAAAAACTGTTTTTT.

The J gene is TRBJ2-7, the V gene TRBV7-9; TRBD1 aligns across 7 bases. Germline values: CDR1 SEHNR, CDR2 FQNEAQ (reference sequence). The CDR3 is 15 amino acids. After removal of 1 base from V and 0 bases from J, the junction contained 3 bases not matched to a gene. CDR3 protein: CASSLGQGVSYEQYF. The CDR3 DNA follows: TGTGCCAGCAGCTTAGGGCAGGGGGTCTCCTACGAGCAGTACTTC.

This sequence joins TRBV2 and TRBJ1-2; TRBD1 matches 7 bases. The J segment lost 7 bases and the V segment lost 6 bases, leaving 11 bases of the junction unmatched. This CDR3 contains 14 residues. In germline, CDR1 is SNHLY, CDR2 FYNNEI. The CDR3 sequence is CASRLTGDSIGYTF. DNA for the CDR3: TGTGCCAGCAGGCTTACAGGGGACTCCATTGGCTACACCTTC.

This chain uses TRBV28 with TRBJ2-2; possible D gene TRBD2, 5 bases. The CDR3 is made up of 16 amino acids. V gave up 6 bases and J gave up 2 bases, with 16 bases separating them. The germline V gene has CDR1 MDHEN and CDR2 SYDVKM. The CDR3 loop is CASSINGGLNTGELFF. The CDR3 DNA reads TGTGCCAGCAGCATCAATGGCGGGCTCAACACCGGGGAGCTGTTTTTT.

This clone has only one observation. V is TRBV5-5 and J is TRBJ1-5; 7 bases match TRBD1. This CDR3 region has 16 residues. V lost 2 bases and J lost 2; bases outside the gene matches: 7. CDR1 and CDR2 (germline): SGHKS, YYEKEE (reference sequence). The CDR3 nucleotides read TGTGCCAGCAGCTTAGGGCACAGGGGAGGCAATCAGCCCCAGCATTTT. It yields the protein CASSLGHRGGNQPQHF. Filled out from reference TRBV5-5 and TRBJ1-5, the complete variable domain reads DAGVTQSPTHLIKTRGQQVTLRCSPISGHKSVSWYQQVLGQGPQFIFQYYEKEERGRGNFPDRFSARQFPNYSSELNVNALLLGDSALYLCASSLGHRGGNQPQHFGDGTRLSIL.

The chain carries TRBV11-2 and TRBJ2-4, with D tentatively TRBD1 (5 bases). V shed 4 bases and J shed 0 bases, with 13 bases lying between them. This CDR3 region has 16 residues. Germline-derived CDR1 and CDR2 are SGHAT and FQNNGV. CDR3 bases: TGTGCCAGCAGCTCAAGGGGTACTCTAGCCAAAAACATTCAGTACTTC. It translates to CASSSRGTLAKNIQYF.

The CDR3, as DNA: TGTGCCAGCAGTTTGGGGCTAGCGGGCTACCAAGCTAGCACAGATACGCAGTATTTT. Its protein is CASSLGLAGYQASTDTQYF. V is TRBV28 and J is TRBJ2-3; 8 bases align to TRBD2. The CDR3 runs 19 residues. The J segment lost 0 bases and the V segment lost 3 bases, leaving 14 bases of the junction unmatched. Germline assignment: CDR1 MDHEN and CDR2 SYDVKM.

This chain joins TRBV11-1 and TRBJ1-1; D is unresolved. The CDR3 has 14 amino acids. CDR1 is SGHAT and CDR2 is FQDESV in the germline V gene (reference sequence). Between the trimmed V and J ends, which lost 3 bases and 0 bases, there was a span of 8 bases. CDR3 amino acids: CASSLLRVNTEAFF. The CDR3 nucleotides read TGTGCCAGCAGCTTGTTACGGGTGAACACTGAAGCTTTCTTT.

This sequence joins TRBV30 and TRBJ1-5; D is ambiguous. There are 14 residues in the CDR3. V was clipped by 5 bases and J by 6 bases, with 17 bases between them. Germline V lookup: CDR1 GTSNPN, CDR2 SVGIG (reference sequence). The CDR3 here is CAWSLESVGQPQHF. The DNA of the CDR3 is TGTGCCTGGTCATTGGAGTCTGTTGGTCAGCCCCAGCATTTT.

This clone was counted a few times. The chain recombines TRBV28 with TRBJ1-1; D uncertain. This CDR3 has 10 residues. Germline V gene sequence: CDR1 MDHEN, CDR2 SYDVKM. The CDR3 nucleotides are TGTGCGTCCTCTCGGATTAAAGCTTTCTTT. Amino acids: CASSRIKAFF.

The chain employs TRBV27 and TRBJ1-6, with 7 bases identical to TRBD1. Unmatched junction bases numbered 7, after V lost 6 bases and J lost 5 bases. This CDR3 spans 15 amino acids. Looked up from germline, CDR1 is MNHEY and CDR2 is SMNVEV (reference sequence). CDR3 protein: CASSRPTGHNSPLHF. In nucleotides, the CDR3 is TGTGCCAGCAGCCGCCCGACAGGGCATAATTCACCCCTCCACTTT.

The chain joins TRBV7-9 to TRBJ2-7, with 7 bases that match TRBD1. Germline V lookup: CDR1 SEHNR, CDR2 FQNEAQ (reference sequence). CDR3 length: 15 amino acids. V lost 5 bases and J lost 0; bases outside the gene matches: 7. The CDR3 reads CASSPDRASSYEQYF. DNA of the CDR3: TGTGCCAGCAGCCCAGACAGGGCGAGCTCCTACGAGCAGTACTTC.

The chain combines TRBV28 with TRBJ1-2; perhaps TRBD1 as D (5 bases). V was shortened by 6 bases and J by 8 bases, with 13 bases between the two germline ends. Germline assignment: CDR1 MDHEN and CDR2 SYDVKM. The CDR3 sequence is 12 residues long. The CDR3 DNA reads TGTGCCAGCAGGGGGGTCTCAGAAGGCTACACCTTC. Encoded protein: CASRGVSEGYTF.

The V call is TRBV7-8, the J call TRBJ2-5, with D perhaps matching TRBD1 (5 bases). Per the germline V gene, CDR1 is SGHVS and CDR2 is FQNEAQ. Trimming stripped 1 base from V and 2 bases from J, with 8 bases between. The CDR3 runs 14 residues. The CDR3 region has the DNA TGTGCCAGCAGCTTAGGGCAGGGTCAAGAGACCCAGTACTTC. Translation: CASSLGQGQETQYF.

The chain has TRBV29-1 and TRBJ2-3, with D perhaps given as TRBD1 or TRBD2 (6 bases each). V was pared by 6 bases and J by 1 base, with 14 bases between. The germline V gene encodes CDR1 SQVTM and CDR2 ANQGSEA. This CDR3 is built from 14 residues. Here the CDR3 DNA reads TGCAGCGTCGGGGGCGGAAGTGGCACAGATACGCAGTATTTT. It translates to CSVGGGSGTDTQYF.

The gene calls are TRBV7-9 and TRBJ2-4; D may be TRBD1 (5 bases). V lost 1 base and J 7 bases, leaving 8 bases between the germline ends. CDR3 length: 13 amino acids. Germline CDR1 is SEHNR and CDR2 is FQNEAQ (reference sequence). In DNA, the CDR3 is TGTGCCAGCAGCTTAGGGGGCGAGAACATTCAGTACTTC. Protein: CASSLGGENIQYF.

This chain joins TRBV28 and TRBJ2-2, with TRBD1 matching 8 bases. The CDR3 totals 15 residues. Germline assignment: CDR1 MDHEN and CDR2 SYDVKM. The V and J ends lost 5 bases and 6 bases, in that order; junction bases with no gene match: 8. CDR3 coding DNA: TGTGCCAGCAGTCCCCCAGGGGGCTTGTCCGGGGAGCTGTTTTTT. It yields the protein CASSPPGGLSGELFF.

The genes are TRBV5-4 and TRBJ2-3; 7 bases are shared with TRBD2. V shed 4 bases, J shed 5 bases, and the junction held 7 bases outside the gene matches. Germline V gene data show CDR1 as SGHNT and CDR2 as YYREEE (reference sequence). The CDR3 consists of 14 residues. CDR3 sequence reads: CASSGGLRLDTQYF. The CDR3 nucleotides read TGTGCCAGCAGCGGGGGACTACGACTAGATACGCAGTATTTT. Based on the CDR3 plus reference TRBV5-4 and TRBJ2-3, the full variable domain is ETGVTQSPTHLIKTRGQQVTLRCSSQSGHNTVSWYQQALGQGPQFIFQYYREEENGRGNFPPRFSGLQFPNYSSELNVNALELDDSALYLCASSGGLRLDTQYFGPGTRLTVL.

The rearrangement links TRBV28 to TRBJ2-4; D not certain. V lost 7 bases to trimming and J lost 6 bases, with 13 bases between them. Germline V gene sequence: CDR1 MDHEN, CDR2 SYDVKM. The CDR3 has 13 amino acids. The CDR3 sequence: CASNTQVANIQYF. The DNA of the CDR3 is TGTGCCAGCAATACTCAAGTGGCAAACATTCAGTACTTC.